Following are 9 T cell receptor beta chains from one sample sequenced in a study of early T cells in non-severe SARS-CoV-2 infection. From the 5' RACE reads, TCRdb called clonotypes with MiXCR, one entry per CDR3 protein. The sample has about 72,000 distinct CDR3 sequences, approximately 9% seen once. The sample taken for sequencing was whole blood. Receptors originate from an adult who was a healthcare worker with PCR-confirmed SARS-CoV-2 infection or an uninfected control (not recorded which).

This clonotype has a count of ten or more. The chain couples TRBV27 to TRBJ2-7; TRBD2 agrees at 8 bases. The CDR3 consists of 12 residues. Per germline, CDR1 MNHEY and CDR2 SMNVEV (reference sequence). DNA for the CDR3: TGTGATAAACCGGGAGGGCCGTACGAGCAGTACTTC. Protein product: CDKPGGPYEQYF.

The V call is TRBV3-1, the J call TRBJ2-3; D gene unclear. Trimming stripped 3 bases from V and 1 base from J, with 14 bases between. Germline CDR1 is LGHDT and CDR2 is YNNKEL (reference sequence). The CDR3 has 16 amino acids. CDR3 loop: CASSQDRAPGTDTQYF. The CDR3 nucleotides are TGTGCCAGCAGCCAGGACCGCGCGCCCGGCACAGATACGCAGTATTTT.

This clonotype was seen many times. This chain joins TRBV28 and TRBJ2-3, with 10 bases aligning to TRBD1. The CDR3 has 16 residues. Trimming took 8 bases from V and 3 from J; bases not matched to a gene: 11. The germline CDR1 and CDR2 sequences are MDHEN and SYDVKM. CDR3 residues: CASSNPTGGWTDTQYF. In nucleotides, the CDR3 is TGTGCCAGCTCTAATCCGACAGGGGGCTGGACAGATACGCAGTATTTT.

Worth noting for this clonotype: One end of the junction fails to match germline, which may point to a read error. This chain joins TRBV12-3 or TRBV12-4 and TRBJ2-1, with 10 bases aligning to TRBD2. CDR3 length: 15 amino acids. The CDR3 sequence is CASRLGLAEYNEQFF. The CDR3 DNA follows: TGTGCCAGCAGATTAGGACTAGCGGAATACAATGAGCAGTTCTTC.

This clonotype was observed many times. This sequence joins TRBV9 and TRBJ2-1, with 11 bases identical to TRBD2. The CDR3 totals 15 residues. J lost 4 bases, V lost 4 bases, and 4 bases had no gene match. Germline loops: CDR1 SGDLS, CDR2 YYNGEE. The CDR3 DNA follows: TGTGCCAGCAGCCCGGGGACTAGCGGTTACAATGAGCAGTTCTTC. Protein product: CASSPGTSGYNEQFF.

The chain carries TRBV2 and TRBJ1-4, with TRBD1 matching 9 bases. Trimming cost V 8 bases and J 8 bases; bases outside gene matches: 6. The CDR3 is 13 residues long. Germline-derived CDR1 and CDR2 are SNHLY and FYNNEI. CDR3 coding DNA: TGTGCCAGCGGGGGACAGGGCTCCGAAAAACTGTTTTTT. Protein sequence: CASGGQGSEKLFF.

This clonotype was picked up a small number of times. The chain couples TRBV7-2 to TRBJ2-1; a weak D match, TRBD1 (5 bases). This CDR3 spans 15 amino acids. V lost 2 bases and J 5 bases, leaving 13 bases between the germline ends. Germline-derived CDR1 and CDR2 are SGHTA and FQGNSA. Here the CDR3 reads CASSLYNTGDNEQFF. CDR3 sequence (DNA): TGTGCCAGCAGCTTATATAACACAGGAGACAATGAGCAGTTCTTC.

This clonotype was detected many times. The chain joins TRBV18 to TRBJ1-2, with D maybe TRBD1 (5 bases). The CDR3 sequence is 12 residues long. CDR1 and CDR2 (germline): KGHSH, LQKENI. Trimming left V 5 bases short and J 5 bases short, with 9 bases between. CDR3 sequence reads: CASSADRYGYTF. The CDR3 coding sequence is TGTGCCAGCTCAGCCGACAGATATGGCTACACCTTC.

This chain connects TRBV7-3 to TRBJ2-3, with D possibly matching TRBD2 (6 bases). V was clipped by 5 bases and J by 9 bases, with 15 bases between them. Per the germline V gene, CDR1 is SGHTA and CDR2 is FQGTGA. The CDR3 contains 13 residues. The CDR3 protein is CASSKGAGVTQYF. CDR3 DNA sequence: TGTGCCAGCAGCAAAGGAGCGGGTGTGACGCAGTATTTT.